This entry lists 14 T cell receptor beta chains sequenced from one sample in a study of patients and donors after allogeneic stem cell transplantation. TCRdb processed the RT-PCR reads anew with MiXCR; each CDR3 protein has one entry. The sample records some 200,000 distinct CDR3 sequences, roughly two fifths being singletons. Sequenced material: blood, either unsorted or a sorted T cell fraction (not recorded which). These receptors all stem from a human donor who was either an allogeneic HSCT recipient or a stem cell or donor lymphocyte infusion donor (not recorded which). It is not recorded whose cells these are; they may come from a transplant donor.

The genes are TRBV9 and TRBJ2-1; D is uncertain. In germline, CDR1 is SGDLS, CDR2 YYNGEE. V was shortened by 0 bases and J by 0 bases, with 16 bases between the two germline ends. The CDR3 consists of 18 residues. CDR3 coding DNA: TGTGCCAGCAGCGTAGCCGCCAAGACATTTAGCTCCTACAATGAGCAGTTCTTC. This translates into CASSVAAKTFSSYNEQFF.

This clonotype has only a few counts. This sequence joins TRBV12-3 or TRBV12-4 and TRBJ2-4, with no clear D. V was pared by 8 bases and J by 3 bases, with 20 bases between. The CDR3 is 16 amino acids. The CDR3 loop reads CASGNSNHFYKNIQYF. CDR3 DNA: TGTGCCAGCGGAAACTCCAATCACTTTTACAAAAACATTCAGTACTTC.

The gene calls are TRBV15 and TRBJ1-2, with D unclear. Looked up from germline, CDR1 is LNHNV and CDR2 is YYDKDF (reference sequence). The V and J ends lost 5 bases and 1 base respectively, with 17 bases between them. The CDR3 consists of 16 residues. CDR3 residues: CATSENDRSLNYGYTF. The CDR3 DNA reads as TGTGCCACCAGCGAAAATGACCGAAGCCTTAACTATGGCTACACCTTC.

This rearrangement joins TRBV7-9 to TRBJ1-2, with TRBD1 as a possible D gene (6 bases). V was shortened by 5 bases and J by 8 bases, with 12 bases between the two germline ends. CDR3 length: 12 residues. Looked up from germline, CDR1 is SEHNR and CDR2 is FQNEAQ (reference sequence). Here the CDR3 reads CASSRTANGYTF. CDR3 sequence (DNA): TGTGCCAGCAGCCGGACAGCCAACGGCTACACCTTC.

The chain recombines TRBV4-3 with TRBJ1-2; D is uncertain. The CDR3 runs to 15 residues. CDR1 is LGHNA, CDR2 YSLEER, per germline. The V and J ends lost 0 bases and 3 bases respectively, with 11 bases between them. The CDR3 reads CASSQDGGVDYGYTF. The CDR3 coding sequence is TGCGCCAGCAGCCAAGATGGCGGGGTGGACTATGGCTACACCTTC.

This chain connects TRBV29-1 to TRBJ2-1; D is uncertain. Deletions cut 6 bases from V and 3 bases from J, with 12 bases between. CDR1 SQVTM and CDR2 ANQGSEA come from the germline V gene. The CDR3 has 13 residues. The CDR3 region has the DNA TGCAGCGTAGCCCAAGGGAACTACAATGAGCAGTTCTTC. Translating gives CSVAQGNYNEQFF.

The J gene is TRBJ2-5, the V gene TRBV3-1, with a tentative D call TRBD2 (6 bases). This CDR3 is built from 14 residues. Trimming pared 0 bases from V and 5 bases from J, leaving 10 bases between. Germline CDR1 LGHDT, CDR2 YNNKEL (reference sequence). CDR3 bases: TGTGCCAGCAGCCAAGAGGGAGGTAGGGAGACCCAGTACTTC. It codes for CASSQEGGRETQYF.

The CDR3 DNA follows: TGCAGTTTACGACTAGCGGTCACAGATACGCAGTATTTT. Translating gives CSLRLAVTDTQYF. The genes are TRBV20-1 and TRBJ2-3, with 9 positions matching TRBD2. CDR1 is DFQATT and CDR2 is SNEGSKA in the germline V gene (reference sequence). Trimming at V came to 8 bases and at J to 2 bases, leaving 5 bases not matched to a gene. The CDR3 runs to 13 residues.

V and J are TRBV7-9 and TRBJ2-7; D may be TRBD2 (6 bases). The V gene's germline CDR1 is SEHNR and CDR2 FQNEAQ (reference sequence). V dropped 2 bases and J dropped 4 bases, with 21 bases sitting between them. This CDR3 spans 17 amino acids. The CDR3 DNA reads TGTGCCAGCAGCTTACGGGACCTAACCCCGGGAGCTTACGAGCAGTACTTC. It encodes CASSLRDLTPGAYEQYF.

This rearrangement joins TRBV20-1 to TRBJ2-7, with 7 bases matching TRBD2. V lost 2 bases to trimming and J lost 1 base; unmatched junction nucleotides: 5. Germline V lookup: CDR1 DFQATT, CDR2 SNEGSKA (reference sequence). The length of the CDR3 is 14 residues. The CDR3 spells CSARRLADSYEQYF. CDR3 in DNA: TGCAGTGCTAGAAGGCTAGCGGATTCCTACGAGCAGTACTTC.

This clonotype was found a few times. This chain connects TRBV7-2 to TRBJ1-2; the D gene is possibly TRBD1 (5 bases). From germline, CDR1 is SGHTA and CDR2 FQGNSA. Trimming cost V 5 bases and J 3 bases, with 13 bases left between them. The CDR3 runs to 14 residues. CDR3 region: CASSPLGGYYGYTF. The CDR3, as DNA: TGTGCCAGCAGCCCCCTTGGGGGATACTATGGCTACACCTTC.

CDR3 bases: TGTGCCAGCAGCCCTGGGACGGTAACCCGGCGAAACACCATATATTTT. Protein: CASSPGTVTRRNTIYF. The chain joins TRBV7-9 to TRBJ1-3, with a weak D call TRBD1 (5 bases). Trimming removed 5 bases from V and 5 bases from J, with 19 bases in between. The CDR3 consists of 16 residues. Germline CDR1 is SEHNR and CDR2 is FQNEAQ (reference sequence).

The chain combines TRBV10-3 with TRBJ2-3; TRBD2 matches at 8 bases. The CDR3 is 16 residues long. Germline trimming cut 0 bases from V and 3 bases from J; bases unmatched to any gene: 5. Germline CDR1 and CDR2: ENHRY and SYGVKD. CDR3 nucleotides: TGTGCCATCAGTGAGTCCTTAGCGGGAAGTACAGATACGCAGTATTTT. The encoded protein is CAISESLAGSTDTQYF.

This clonotype was counted between two and nine times. This chain connects TRBV29-1 to TRBJ1-5; unclear D gene. The CDR3 contains 12 residues. Trimming stripped 5 bases from V and 3 bases from J, with 8 bases between. Per germline, CDR1 SQVTM and CDR2 ANQGSEA. CDR3 sequence reads: CSVTGVNQPQHF. The CDR3 DNA reads TGCAGCGTTACTGGGGTCAATCAGCCCCAGCATTTT.